This T cell receptor (beta chain) is drawn from a study of blood T cells in healthy people across ages. V lost 5 bases, J lost 8 bases, and 15 bases lay in between. CDR1 is DFQATT, CDR2 SNEGSKA, per germline (reference sequence). The CDR3 totals 13 residues. Then a second PCR, running about 6 to 11 cycles, was carried out with a sample-barcoded 5' primer and a J-beta primer mix. One entry per CDR3 protein results from TCRdb running MiXCR on the 5' RACE reads. The sample gives roughly 1,700,000 distinct CDR3 sequences, 25% to 30% of which show up once; about 7.7% is in the top ten. The chain carries TRBV20-1 and TRBJ1-4, with D tentatively TRBD1 (5 bases). Sequencing was carried out using blood. This sequence was found in a woman in her twenties or thirties in good health. In DNA, the CDR3 is TGCAGTGCTGGCAGGGTTTCGGAGGAAAAACTGTTTTTT. Its protein product is CSAGRVSEEKLFF.